The clone carrying this T cell receptor beta chain was found a few times. Antigen: not known. This CDR3 contains 16 residues. V was pared by 5 bases and J by 5 bases, with 12 bases of the junction left unmatched. Germline loops: CDR1 MNHNS, CDR2 SASEGT. The Oncomine TCR Beta short-read assay was what sequenced the DNA obtained from cultured CD4+ T cells. CD4+ T cells were cultured, and genomic DNA was extracted from them. TCRdb redid the calling of the PCR reads with MiXCR, one entry per CDR3 protein. The sample shows roughly 15,000 distinct CDR3 sequences, approximately 48% of them seen only once. These data come from a study of vaccination and CD4 T cells after COVID-19. For the study at large: Culture controls were given either a CEFX pool, an HIV-1 Nef pool, or no peptide.

As to treatment: roughly nine-day PBMC culture with coronavirus spike peptide pools or control peptides (ViraFEST assay). Under the ViraFEST approach, antigen-specific T cells were expanded with peptide pools and TCRs subsequently sequenced. The chain employs TRBV6-1 and TRBJ1-2; TRBD1 aligns across 9 bases. The clonotype originates from a human donor who had recovered from COVID-19. Sequencing was performed on CD4+ T cells from blood, cultured in vitro, taken before SARS-CoV-2 vaccination. The CDR3 region has the DNA TGTGCCAGCAGTAATACCGGGACAGGGTCTTCGTATGGCTACACCTTC. Its protein product is CASSNTGTGSSYGYTF.